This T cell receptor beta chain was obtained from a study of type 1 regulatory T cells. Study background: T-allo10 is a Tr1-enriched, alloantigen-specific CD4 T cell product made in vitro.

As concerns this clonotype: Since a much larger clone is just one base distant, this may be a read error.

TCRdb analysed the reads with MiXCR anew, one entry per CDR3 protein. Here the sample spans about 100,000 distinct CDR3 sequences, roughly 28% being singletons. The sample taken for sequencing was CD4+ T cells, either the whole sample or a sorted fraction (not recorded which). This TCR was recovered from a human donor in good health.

For the CDR3, the DNA is TGTGCCACCAGTGATCCGTGCCCGACAGAGGCGGGCACAGATACGCAGTATTTT. This translates into CATSDPCPTEAGTDTQYF. This rearrangement joins TRBV24-1 to TRBJ2-3, with a tentative D call TRBD1 (5 bases). Germline values: CDR1 KGHDR, CDR2 SFDVKD. CDR3 length equals 18 residues. The V and J ends lost 3 bases and 1 base respectively, with 19 bases between them.